This TCR beta chain is from a study of molecular identifiers for immune sequencing clone quantification. Study outcomes and limitations: The study found clones above 20 RNA copies held over 99% of effector molecules and under 1% in naive cells.

This clonotype has a count of ten or more. The antigen is unknown. The authors built bulk TCR libraries by previously described methods with listed TCR primers. TCRdb reprocessed the PCR reads with MiXCR, giving one entry per CDR3 protein. The sample has about 320,000 distinct CDR3 sequences; roughly 23% are singletons. Trimming stripped 0 bases from V and 2 bases from J, with 2 bases between. The CDR3 covers 14 residues. The germline gives CDR1 LNHDA, CDR2 SQIVND (reference sequence). Sorting was used to obtain naive CD8 T cells (CD8+CD4-CCR7+CD45RA+). The source is a human donor in good health. Some libraries in this study had Jurkat cell RNA spiked in. The V and J genes are TRBV19 and TRBJ2-6; no firm D call. The sample was naive CD8+ T cells from blood, with Jurkat cell RNA spiked in. Subset given: FACS-sorted CD8+CD4-CCR7+CD45RA+ naive T cells. The CDR3 loop reads CASSIDAGANVLTF. The CDR3 DNA sequence: TGTGCCAGTAGTATAGACGCTGGGGCCAACGTCCTGACTTTC.